This TCR beta chain is drawn from a study of spatial heterogeneity in lung cancer. Documented time point: sample taken at primary tumor resection. Whole RNA obtained from tumor, nontumor lung or frozen PBMC underwent sequencing without sorting. Notes on this clonotype: Antigen specificity is unknown.

Whole-study findings and limits: More often at tumor resection than at routine follow-up, ubiquitous expanded tumor TCRs were detected in the blood.

Germline CDR1 is SGHKS and CDR2 is YYEKEE (reference sequence). V lost 5 bases to trimming and J lost 9 bases; unmatched junction nucleotides: 14. The CDR3 is made up of 17 amino acids. Each molecule of TCR cDNA was tagged with one unique molecular identifier. TCRdb fed the 5' RACE reads into MiXCR, producing one record per CDR3 protein. Among roughly 50,000 distinct CDR3 sequences listed, 7.6% were seen once. The chain recombines TRBV5-5 with TRBJ1-6; the match to TRBD1 covers 10 bases. This receptor was identified in a female donor with early-stage non-small cell lung cancer. Sequencing used PBMCs, obtained at surgery. This CDR3 is CASRGGDRGTTGSPLHF. The CDR3 DNA sequence: TGTGCCAGCAGGGGTGGGGACAGGGGAACGACGGGTTCACCCCTCCACTTT. Filled out from reference TRBV5-5 and TRBJ1-6, the complete variable domain reads DAGVTQSPTHLIKTRGQQVTLRCSPISGHKSVSWYQQVLGQGPQFIFQYYEKEERGRGNFPDRFSARQFPNYSSELNVNALLLGDSALYLCASRGGDRGTTGSPLHFGNGTRLTVT.